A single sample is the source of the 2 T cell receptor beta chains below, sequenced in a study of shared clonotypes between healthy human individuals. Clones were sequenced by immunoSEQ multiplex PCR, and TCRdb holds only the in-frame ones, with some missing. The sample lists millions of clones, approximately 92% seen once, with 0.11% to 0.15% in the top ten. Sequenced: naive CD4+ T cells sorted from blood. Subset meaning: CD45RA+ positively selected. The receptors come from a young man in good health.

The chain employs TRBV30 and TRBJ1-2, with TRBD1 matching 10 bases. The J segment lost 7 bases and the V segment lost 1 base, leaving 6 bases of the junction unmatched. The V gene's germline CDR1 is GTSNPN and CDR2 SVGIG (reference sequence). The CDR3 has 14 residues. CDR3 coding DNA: TGTGCCTGGAGTGGTGGACAGGGGGGAGTTGGCTACACCTTC. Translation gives CAWSGGQGGVGYTF.

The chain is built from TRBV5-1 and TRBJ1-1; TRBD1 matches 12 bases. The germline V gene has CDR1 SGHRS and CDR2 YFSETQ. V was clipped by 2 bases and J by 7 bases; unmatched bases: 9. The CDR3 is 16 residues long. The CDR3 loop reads CASSLSGTGGEGEAFF. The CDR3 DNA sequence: TGCGCCAGCAGCTTATCCGGGACAGGGGGCGAAGGTGAAGCTTTCTTT.